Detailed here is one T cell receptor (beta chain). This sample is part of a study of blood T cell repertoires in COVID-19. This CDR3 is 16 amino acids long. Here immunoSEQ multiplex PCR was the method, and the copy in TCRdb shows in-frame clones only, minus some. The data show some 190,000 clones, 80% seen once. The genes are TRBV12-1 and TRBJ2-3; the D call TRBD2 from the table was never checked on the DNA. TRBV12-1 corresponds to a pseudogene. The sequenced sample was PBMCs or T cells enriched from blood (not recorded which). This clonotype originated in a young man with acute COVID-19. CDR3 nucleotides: TGTGCCAGCAGCTTTACCAGCGGGGGCACAACAGATACGCAGTATTTT. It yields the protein CASSFTSGGTTDTQYF.